The source of this T cell receptor beta chain is a study of tumor and adjacent non-tumor tissue in lung cancer. Study at large: Some 4.2 million productive TCRbeta reads were obtained per sample on average.

The germline V gene encodes CDR1 SGHDT and CDR2 YYEEEE. The CDR3 contains 15 residues. This sample's RNA came from whole unsorted tissue. Distant lung tissue was collected more than 3 cm away from the tumor edge. As concerns this clonotype: The antigen is not known. At one boundary the junction diverges from the germline segment, which might be a read error.

Whole-study findings and limits: Tumor repertoires had a smaller top 100 clone share than normal lung. Higher tumor TCR diversity was associated with shorter survival.

A modified ARM-PCR protocol with three rounds of nested PCR amplified TCRbeta. TCRdb ran MiXCR on the multiplex PCR reads and lists one entry per CDR3 protein. The sample yields 60,000 to 100,000 distinct CDR3 sequences, approximately 82% seen once. The rearrangement joins TRBV5-6 to TRBJ2-1; TRBD2 might be the D (6 bases). Sequencing was carried out using distant non-tumor lung tissue. The TCR sequence derives from a man between 65 and 85 years old with non-small cell lung cancer. CDR3 in amino acids: CASSHTGAFYNEQIF. In DNA, the CDR3 is TGTGCCAGCAGTCATACGGGAGCTTTCTACAATGAGCAGATCTTC.